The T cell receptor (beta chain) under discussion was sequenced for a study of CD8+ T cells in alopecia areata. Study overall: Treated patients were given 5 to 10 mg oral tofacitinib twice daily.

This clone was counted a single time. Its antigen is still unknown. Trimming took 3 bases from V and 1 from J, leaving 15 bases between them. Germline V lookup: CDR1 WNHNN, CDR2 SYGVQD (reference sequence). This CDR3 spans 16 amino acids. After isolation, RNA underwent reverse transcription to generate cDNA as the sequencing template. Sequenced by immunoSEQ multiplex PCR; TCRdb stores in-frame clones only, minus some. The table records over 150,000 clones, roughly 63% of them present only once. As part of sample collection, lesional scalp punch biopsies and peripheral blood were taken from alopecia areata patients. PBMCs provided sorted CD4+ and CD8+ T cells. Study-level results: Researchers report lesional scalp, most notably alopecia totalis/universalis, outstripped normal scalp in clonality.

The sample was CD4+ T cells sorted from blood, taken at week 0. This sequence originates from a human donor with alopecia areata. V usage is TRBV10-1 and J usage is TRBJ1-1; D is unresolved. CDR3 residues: CASSEVRGSRNTEAFF. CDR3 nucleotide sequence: TGCGCCAGCAGTGAAGTAAGAGGGTCCCGGAACACTGAAGCTTTCTTT.